The T cell receptor beta chain under discussion was sequenced for a study of blood T cell repertoires in COVID-19. The Seattle site enrolled patients during active infection and followed them longitudinally. CDR1 is KGHDR and CDR2 is SFDVKD in the germline V gene. The V end lost 4 bases, the J end lost 1 base, and 15 bases lay between the germline ends. The CDR3 extends over 16 amino acids. This clone was seen only a few times. Profiling relied on immunoSEQ multiplex PCR, and the TCRdb table lists in-frame clones only, not all of them. The sample lists roughly 380,000 clones, roughly 90% occurring once.

The genes are TRBV24-1 and TRBJ1-1; D gene unclear. The TCR was taken from a woman between 40 and 55 years old with COVID-19, enrolled during active disease. Sequenced material: peripheral blood. CDR3 DNA sequence: TGTGCCACCAGTGACCCGGGAGGCAATAGGAACACTGAAGCTTTCTTT. Its translation is CATSDPGGNRNTEAFF.